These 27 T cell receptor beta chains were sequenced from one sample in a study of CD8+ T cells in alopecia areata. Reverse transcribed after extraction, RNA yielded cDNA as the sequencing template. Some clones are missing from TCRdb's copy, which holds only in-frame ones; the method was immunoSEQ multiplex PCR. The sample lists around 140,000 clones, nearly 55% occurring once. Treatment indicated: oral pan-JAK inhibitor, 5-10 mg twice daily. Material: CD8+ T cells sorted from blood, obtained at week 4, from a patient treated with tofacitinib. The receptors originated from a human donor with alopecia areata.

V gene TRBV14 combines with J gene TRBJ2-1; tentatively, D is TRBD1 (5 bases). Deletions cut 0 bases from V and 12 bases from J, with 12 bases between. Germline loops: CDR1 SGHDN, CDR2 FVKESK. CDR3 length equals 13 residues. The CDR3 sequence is CASSQDPGYGQFF. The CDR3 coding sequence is TGTGCCAGCAGCCAAGATCCAGGGTATGGGCAGTTCTTC.

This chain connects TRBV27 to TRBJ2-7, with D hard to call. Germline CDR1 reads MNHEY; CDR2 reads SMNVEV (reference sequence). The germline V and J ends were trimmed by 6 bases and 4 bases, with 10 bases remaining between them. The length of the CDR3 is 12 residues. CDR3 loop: CASSLYGYEQYF. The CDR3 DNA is TGTGCCAGCAGCCTTTACGGGTACGAGCAGTACTTC.

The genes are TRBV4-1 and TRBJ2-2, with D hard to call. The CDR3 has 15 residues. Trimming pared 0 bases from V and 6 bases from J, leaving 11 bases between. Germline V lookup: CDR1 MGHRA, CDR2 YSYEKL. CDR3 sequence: CASSQEPEFSGELFF. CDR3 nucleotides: TGCGCCAGCAGCCAAGAACCGGAGTTCTCCGGGGAGCTGTTTTTT.

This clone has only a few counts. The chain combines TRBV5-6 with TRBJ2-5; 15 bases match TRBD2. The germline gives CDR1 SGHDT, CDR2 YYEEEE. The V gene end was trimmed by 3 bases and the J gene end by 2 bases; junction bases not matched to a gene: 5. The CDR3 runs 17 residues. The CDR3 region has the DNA TGTGCCAGCAGCTCGGGACTAGCGGGGGGCCCACAAGAGACCCAGTACTTC. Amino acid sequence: CASSSGLAGGPQETQYF.

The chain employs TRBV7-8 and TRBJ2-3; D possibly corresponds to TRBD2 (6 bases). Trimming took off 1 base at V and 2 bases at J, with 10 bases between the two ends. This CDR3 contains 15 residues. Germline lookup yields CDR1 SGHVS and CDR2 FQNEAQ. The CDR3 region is CASSLEWGVTDTQYF. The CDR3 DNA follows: TGTGCCAGCAGCTTAGAGTGGGGGGTCACAGATACGCAGTATTTT.

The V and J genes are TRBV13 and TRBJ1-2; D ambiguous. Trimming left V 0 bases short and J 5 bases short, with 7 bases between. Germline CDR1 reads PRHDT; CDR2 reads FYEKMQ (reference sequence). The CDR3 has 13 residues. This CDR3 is CASSLGAEYGYTF. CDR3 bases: TGTGCCAGCAGCTTAGGGGCAGAATATGGCTACACCTTC.

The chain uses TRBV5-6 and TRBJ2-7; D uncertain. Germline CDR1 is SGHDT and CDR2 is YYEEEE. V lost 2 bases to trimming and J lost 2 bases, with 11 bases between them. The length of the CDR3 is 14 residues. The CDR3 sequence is CASSLPGRTYEQYF. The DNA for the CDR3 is TGTGCCAGCAGCTTACCCGGGCGGACCTACGAGCAGTACTTC.

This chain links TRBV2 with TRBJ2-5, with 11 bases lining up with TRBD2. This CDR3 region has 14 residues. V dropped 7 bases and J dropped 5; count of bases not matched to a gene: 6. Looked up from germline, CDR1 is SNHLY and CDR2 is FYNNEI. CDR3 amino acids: CASNLAGGLETQYF. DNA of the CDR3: TGTGCCAGCAATCTAGCGGGGGGATTGGAGACCCAGTACTTC.

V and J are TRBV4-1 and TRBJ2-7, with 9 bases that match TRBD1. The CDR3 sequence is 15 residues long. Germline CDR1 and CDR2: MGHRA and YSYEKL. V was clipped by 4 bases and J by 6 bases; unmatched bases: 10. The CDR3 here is CASSLLRDRASEQYF. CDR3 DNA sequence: TGCGCCAGCAGCCTCCTCCGGGACAGGGCCTCCGAGCAGTACTTC.

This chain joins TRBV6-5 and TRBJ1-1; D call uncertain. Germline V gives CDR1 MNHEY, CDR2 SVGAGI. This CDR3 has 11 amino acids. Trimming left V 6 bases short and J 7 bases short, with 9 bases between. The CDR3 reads CASRGTREAFF. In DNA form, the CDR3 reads TGTGCCAGCAGAGGAACCCGTGAAGCTTTCTTT.

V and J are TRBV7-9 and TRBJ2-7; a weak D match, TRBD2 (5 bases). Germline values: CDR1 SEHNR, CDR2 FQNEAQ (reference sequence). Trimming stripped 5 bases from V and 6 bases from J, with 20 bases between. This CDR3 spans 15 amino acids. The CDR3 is CASSEDLVDGSEQYF. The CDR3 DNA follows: TGTGCCAGCAGCGAGGACTTGGTCGACGGTTCCGAGCAGTACTTC.

CDR3 sequence: CAIRAGPGTEAFF. For the CDR3, the DNA is TGTGCCATCAGGGCGGGACCCGGGACTGAAGCTTTCTTT. The chain is built from TRBV10-3 and TRBJ1-1; D is perhaps TRBD1 (5 bases). This CDR3 has 13 amino acids. The germline CDR1 and CDR2 sequences are ENHRY and SYGVKD. V lost 6 bases to trimming and J lost 5 bases, with 13 bases between them.

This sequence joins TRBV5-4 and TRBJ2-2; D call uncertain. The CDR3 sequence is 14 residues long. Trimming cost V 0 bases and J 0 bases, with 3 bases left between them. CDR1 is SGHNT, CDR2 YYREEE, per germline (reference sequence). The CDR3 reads CASSLVANTGELFF. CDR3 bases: TGTGCCAGCAGCTTGGTTGCGAACACCGGGGAGCTGTTTTTT.

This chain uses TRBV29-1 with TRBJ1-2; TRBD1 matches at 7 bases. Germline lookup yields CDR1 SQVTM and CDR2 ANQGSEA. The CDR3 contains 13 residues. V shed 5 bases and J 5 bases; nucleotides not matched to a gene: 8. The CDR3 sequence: CSVPMTGTYGYTF. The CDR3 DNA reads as TGCAGCGTTCCGATGACAGGGACTTATGGCTACACCTTC.

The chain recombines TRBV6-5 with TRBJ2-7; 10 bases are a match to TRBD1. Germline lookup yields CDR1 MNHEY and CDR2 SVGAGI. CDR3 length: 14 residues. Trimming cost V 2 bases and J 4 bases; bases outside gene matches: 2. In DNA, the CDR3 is TGTGCCAGCAGTTACGGGACAGGGGAGTACGAGCAGTACTTC. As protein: CASSYGTGEYEQYF.

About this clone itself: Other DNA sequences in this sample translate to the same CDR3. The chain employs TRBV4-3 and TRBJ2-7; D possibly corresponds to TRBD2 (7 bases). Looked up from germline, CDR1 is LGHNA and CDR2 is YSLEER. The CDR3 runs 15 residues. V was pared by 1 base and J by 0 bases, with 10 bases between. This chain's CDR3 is CASSQVRGASYEQYF. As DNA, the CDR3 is TGCGCCAGCAGCCAAGTTCGGGGGGCCTCCTACGAGCAGTACTTC.

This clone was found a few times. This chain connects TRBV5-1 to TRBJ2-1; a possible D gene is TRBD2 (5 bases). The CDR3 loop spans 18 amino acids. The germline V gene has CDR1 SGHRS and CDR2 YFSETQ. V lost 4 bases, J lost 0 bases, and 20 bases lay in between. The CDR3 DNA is TGCGCCAGCAGCCTGCAATCACGGACGGGGAGCTCCTACAATGAGCAGTTCTTC. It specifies CASSLQSRTGSSYNEQFF.

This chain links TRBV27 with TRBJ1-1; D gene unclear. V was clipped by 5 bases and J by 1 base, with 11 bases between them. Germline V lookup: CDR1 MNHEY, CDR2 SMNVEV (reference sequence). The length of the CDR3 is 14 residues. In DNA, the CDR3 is TGTGCCAGCAGTATGGTTTGGGGGAACACTGAAGCTTTCTTT. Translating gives CASSMVWGNTEAFF.

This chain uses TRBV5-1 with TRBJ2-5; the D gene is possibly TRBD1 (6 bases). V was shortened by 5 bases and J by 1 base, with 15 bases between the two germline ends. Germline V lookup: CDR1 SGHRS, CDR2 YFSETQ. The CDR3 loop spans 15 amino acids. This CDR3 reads CASRADSGGQETQYF. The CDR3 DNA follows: TGCGCCAGCAGGGCGGACAGTGGTGGCCAAGAGACCCAGTACTTC.

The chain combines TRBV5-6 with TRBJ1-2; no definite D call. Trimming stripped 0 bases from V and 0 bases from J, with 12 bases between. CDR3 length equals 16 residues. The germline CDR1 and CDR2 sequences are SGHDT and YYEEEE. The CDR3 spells CASSLVLGLPNYGYTF. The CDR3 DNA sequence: TGTGCCAGCAGCTTGGTTCTGGGCCTGCCTAACTATGGCTACACCTTC.

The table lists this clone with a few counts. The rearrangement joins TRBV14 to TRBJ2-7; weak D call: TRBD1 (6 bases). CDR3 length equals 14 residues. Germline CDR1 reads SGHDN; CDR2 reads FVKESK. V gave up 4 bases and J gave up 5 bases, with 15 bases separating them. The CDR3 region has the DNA TGTGCCAGCAGCCCAGGGGTATCTTACAACGAGCAGTACTTC. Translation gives CASSPGVSYNEQYF. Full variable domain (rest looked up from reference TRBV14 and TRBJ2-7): EAGVTQFPSHSVIEKGQTVTLRCDPISGHDNLYWYRRVMGKEIKFLLHFVKESKQDESGMPNNRFLAERTGGTYSTLKVQPAELEDSGVYFCASSPGVSYNEQYFGPGTRLTVT.

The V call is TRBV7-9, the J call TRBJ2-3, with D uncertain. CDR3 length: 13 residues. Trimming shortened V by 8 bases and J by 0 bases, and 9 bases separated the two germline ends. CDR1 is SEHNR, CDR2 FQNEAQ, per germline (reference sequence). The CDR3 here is CASVQQSTDTQYF. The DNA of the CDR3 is TGTGCCAGCGTCCAGCAGAGCACAGATACGCAGTATTTT.

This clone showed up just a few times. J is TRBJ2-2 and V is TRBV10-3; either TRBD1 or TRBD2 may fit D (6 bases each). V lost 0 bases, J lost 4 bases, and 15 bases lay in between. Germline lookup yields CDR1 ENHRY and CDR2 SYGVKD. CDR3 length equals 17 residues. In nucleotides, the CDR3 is TGTGCCATCAGTGAGTCGAGGGGCAGGGGAGGCACCGGGGAGCTGTTTTTT. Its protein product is CAISESRGRGGTGELFF.

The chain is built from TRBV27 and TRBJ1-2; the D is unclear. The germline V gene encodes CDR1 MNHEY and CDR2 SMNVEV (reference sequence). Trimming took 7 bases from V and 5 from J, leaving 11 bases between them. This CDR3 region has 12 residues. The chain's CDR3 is CASTWRDYGYTF. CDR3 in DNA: TGTGCCAGCACTTGGCGGGATTATGGCTACACCTTC.

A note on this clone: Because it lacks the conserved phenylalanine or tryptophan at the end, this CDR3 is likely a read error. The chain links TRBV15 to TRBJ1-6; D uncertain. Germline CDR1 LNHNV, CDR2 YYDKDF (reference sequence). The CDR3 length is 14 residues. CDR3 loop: CATSRDNYNSPLHL. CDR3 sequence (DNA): TGTGCTACCAGCAGAGACAACTATAATTCACCCCTCCACCTT.

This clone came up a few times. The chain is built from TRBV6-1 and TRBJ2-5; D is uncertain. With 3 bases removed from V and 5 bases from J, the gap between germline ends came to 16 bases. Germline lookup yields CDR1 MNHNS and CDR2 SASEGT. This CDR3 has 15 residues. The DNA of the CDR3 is TGTGCCAGCAGTGAGGGTCGCGGCCTCTGGGAGACCCAGTACTTC. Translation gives CASSEGRGLWETQYF.

The CDR3 DNA follows: TGCGCCAGCAGCCCCGTGGGGGAAGGTGAAAAACTGTTTTTT. Its translation: CASSPVGEGEKLFF. The chain joins TRBV4-1 to TRBJ1-4, with D tentatively TRBD1 (5 bases). The germline V gene has CDR1 MGHRA and CDR2 YSYEKL. Deletions cut 4 bases from V and 7 bases from J, with 13 bases between. CDR3 length equals 14 residues.